The text below deals with one T cell receptor beta chain. The sample is drawn from a study of control samples from healthy donors and cancer patients. Profiling relied on immunoSEQ multiplex PCR, and the TCRdb table lists in-frame clones only, not all of them. The data show approximately 170,000 clones, 92% seen once. The specimen was blood. The sequence derives from a woman younger than 45 in good health.

The CDR3 loop reads CASSISSHRSFGELFF. CDR3 nucleotide sequence: TGTGCCAGTAGTATAAGTTCTCATAGGTCCTTCGGGGAGCTGTTTTTT. The V gene is TRBV19, the J gene TRBJ2-2; D ambiguous. V gave up 2 bases and J gave up 7 bases, with 17 bases separating them. CDR1 and CDR2 (germline): LNHDA, SQIVND (reference sequence). The CDR3 is made up of 16 amino acids.